What follows are 29 T cell receptor beta chains derived from one specimen sequenced in a study of tumor-infiltrating lymphocytes in localized non-small cell lung cancer. This table comes from immunoSEQ multiplex PCR, and its TCRdb copy is limited to in-frame clones, with some not included. The table records 10,000 to 12,000 clones, approximately 83% of them present only once. The sequenced sample was uninvolved lung tissue not adjacent to the tumor. The source is a human donor with non-small cell lung cancer.

The CDR3 sequence is CASSQGQGAFGQPQHF. The DNA of the CDR3 is TGTGCCAGCTCACAGGGACAGGGGGCATTTGGTCAGCCCCAGCATTTT. The chain joins TRBV18 to TRBJ1-5; the match to TRBD1 covers 12 bases. CDR1 and CDR2 (germline): KGHSH, LQKENI. The CDR3 loop spans 16 amino acids. V shed 4 bases and J 6 bases; nucleotides not matched to a gene: 7.

The chain joins TRBV28 to TRBJ1-3; D is uncertain. Germline V lookup: CDR1 MDHEN, CDR2 SYDVKM. The V gene lost 3 bases and the J gene lost 2 bases, with 8 bases spanning the gap. This CDR3 is built from 14 residues. CDR3 protein: CASSFASAGNTIYF. CDR3 sequence (DNA): TGTGCCAGCAGTTTCGCGTCAGCTGGAAACACCATATATTTT.

The chain recombines TRBV15 with TRBJ1-6; the match to TRBD1 covers 7 bases. The germline gives CDR1 LNHNV, CDR2 YYDKDF (reference sequence). This CDR3 contains 15 residues. Unmatched junction bases numbered 7, after V lost 1 base and J lost 10 bases. As DNA, the CDR3 is TGTGCCACCAGCAGAGTGTCAGGGGGAGGATCACCCCTCCACTTT. Its translation: CATSRVSGGGSPLHF.

The chain recombines TRBV10-3 with TRBJ2-3, with TRBD2 identical over 10 bases. This CDR3 is 15 amino acids long. Trimming removed 2 bases from V and 6 bases from J; junction bases left unmatched: 5. Germline V gene sequence: CDR1 ENHRY, CDR2 SYGVKD. This chain's CDR3 is CAISESGGVLDTQYF. As DNA, the CDR3 is TGTGCCATCAGTGAGAGCGGGGGGGTATTGGATACGCAGTATTTT.

The chain recombines TRBV7-9 with TRBJ1-2; 8 bases match TRBD1. Per germline, CDR1 SEHNR and CDR2 FQNEAQ (reference sequence). J gave up 6 bases and V 6 bases, and 6 bases lay outside the gene matches. CDR3 length: 13 amino acids. CDR3 DNA sequence: TGTGCCAGCAGTCCCGCAGGGGGCAATGGCTACACCTTC. It encodes CASSPAGGNGYTF.

For the CDR3, the DNA is TGTGCCAGCAGCCAAGATAGGACAGGTTACAATGAGCAGTTCTTC. This sequence encodes CASSQDRTGYNEQFF. V and J are TRBV4-2 and TRBJ2-1, with 7 bases that match TRBD1. Germline CDR1 is LGHNA and CDR2 is YNFKEQ. CDR3 size: 15 residues. J lost 4 bases, V lost 0 bases, and 3 bases had no gene match.

The chain joins TRBV5-6 to TRBJ1-6; no reliable D call. This CDR3 has 14 residues. Trimming shortened V by 1 base and J by 5 bases, and 7 bases separated the two germline ends. From germline, CDR1 is SGHDT and CDR2 YYEEEE. Here the CDR3 reads CASSLIGNNSPLHF. The CDR3 DNA is TGTGCCAGCAGCTTGATTGGGAATAATTCACCCCTCCACTTT.

The chain joins TRBV7-2 to TRBJ1-2, with unresolved D. In germline, CDR1 is SGHTA, CDR2 FQGNSA. The CDR3 length is 13 residues. Trimming removed 1 base at V and 4 bases at J, with 7 bases between. In DNA, the CDR3 is TGTGCCAGCAGCTTAGAGGTAGCCTATGGCTACACCTTC. Protein sequence: CASSLEVAYGYTF.

The genes are TRBV19 and TRBJ1-2; TRBD1 matches at 10 bases. Germline CDR1 reads LNHDA; CDR2 reads SQIVND (reference sequence). J gave up 7 bases and V 8 bases, and 10 bases lay outside the gene matches. The CDR3 is made up of 14 amino acids. The CDR3 protein is CASRAGTGVFGYTF. The CDR3 bases are TGTGCCAGTCGAGCCGGGACAGGGGTGTTTGGCTACACCTTC.

The chain has TRBV4-1 and TRBJ2-7, with 7 bases identical to TRBD1. The CDR3 sequence is 15 residues long. CDR1 and CDR2 (germline): MGHRA, YSYEKL. Germline trimming cut 0 bases from V and 5 bases from J; bases unmatched to any gene: 7. The CDR3 loop reads CASSQELGTVNEQYF. The CDR3 DNA sequence: TGCGCCAGCAGCCAAGAATTAGGGACAGTAAACGAGCAGTACTTC.

The chain employs TRBV4-2 and TRBJ1-1, with TRBD1 matching over 8 bases. CDR1 is LGHNA, CDR2 YNFKEQ, per germline. This CDR3 has 16 amino acids. The junction had 7 bases not matched to a gene; V was cut back by 3 bases and J by 1 base. CDR3 loop: CASSQVTGAGNTEAFF. CDR3 sequence (DNA): TGTGCCAGCAGCCAGGTGACAGGGGCAGGGAACACTGAAGCTTTCTTT.

CDR3 DNA sequence: TGCGCCAGTCCAGGGTCCCACTACGAGCAGTACTTC. Translated: CASPGSHYEQYF. This chain uses TRBV23-1 with TRBJ2-7, with D tentatively TRBD1 (5 bases). TRBV23-1 is treated as an ORF (open reading frame) with a function not yet certain. V was pared by 9 bases and J by 3 bases, with 12 bases between. This CDR3 is built from 12 residues.

The V and J genes are TRBV6-1 and TRBJ1-6; no clear D. There are 12 residues in the CDR3. V was shortened by 1 base and J by 15 bases, with 10 bases between the two germline ends. From germline, CDR1 is MNHNS and CDR2 SASEGT. The CDR3 region is CASSEENRNLHF. The CDR3 region has the DNA TGTGCCAGCAGTGAAGAGAATCGTAACCTCCACTTT.

V is TRBV30 and J is TRBJ2-4, with D possibly called TRBD1 or TRBD2 (5 bases each). Germline-derived CDR1 and CDR2 are GTSNPN and SVGIG (reference sequence). The CDR3 spans 15 residues. Trimming left V 3 bases short and J 0 bases short, with 12 bases between. The CDR3 region is CAWRGVVLAKNIQYF. The CDR3 DNA reads as TGTGCCTGGAGGGGGGTCGTCCTAGCCAAAAACATTCAGTACTTC.

In this sample, this clone is medium-sized. The rearrangement joins TRBV6-5 to TRBJ2-7; 7 bases align to TRBD2. Germline V gene sequence: CDR1 MNHEY, CDR2 SVGAGI. This CDR3 comprises 14 residues. V lost 0 bases and J lost 2; bases outside the gene matches: 1. In DNA form, the CDR3 reads TGTGCCAGCAGTTACTCGGGACTAACCTACGAGCAGTACTTC. Translation gives CASSYSGLTYEQYF.

The V gene is TRBV5-5, the J gene TRBJ1-6; no reliable D call. The germline V gene has CDR1 SGHKS and CDR2 YYEKEE (reference sequence). The CDR3 contains 14 residues. The V end was cut by 1 base, the J end by 10 bases, with 12 bases between. CDR3 in amino acids: CASSLITLRSPLHF. The CDR3 DNA is TGTGCCAGCAGCTTGATAACGCTGCGCTCACCCCTCCACTTT.

This clone was counted a few times. This chain uses TRBV19 with TRBJ1-1, with a weak D call TRBD1 (5 bases). Germline loops: CDR1 LNHDA, CDR2 SQIVND (reference sequence). There are 12 residues in the CDR3. The V gene lost 6 bases and the J gene lost 3 bases, with 8 bases spanning the gap. The CDR3 reads CASSDSYTEAFF. The CDR3 region has the DNA TGTGCCAGTAGCGACAGCTACACTGAAGCTTTCTTT.

This CDR3 reads CASSQPGLAGMQETQYF. CDR3 nucleotide sequence: TGTGCCAGCAGCCAGCCGGGACTAGCGGGTATGCAAGAGACCCAGTACTTC. V gene TRBV14 combines with J gene TRBJ2-5; 12 nucleotides match TRBD2. V dropped 3 bases and J dropped 2; count of bases not matched to a gene: 7. The CDR3 has 17 amino acids. Germline V CDR1 and CDR2: SGHDN, FVKESK. Based on the CDR3 plus reference TRBV14 and TRBJ2-5, the full variable domain is EAGVTQFPSHSVIEKGQTVTLRCDPISGHDNLYWYRRVMGKEIKFLLHFVKESKQDESGMPNNRFLAERTGGTYSTLKVQPAELEDSGVYFCASSQPGLAGMQETQYFGPGTRLLVL.

The V gene is TRBV6-5, the J gene TRBJ2-7; 8 bases map to TRBD2. This CDR3 has 15 residues. Trimming took 5 bases from V and 5 from J; bases not matched to a gene: 11. Germline assignment: CDR1 MNHEY and CDR2 SVGAGI. The DNA for the CDR3 is TGTGCCAGCAGTCGGCGAGGGACTAGTTCTGACGAGCAGTACTTC. Protein product: CASSRRGTSSDEQYF.

This clone was seen more than once but under ten times. The chain couples TRBV5-1 to TRBJ2-6; no firm D call. This CDR3 is built from 17 residues. Germline V gives CDR1 SGHRS, CDR2 YFSETQ. With 0 bases removed from V and 0 bases from J, the gap between germline ends came to 10 bases. DNA for the CDR3: TGCGCCAGCAGCTTGGCACCAAAGGGCTCTGGGGCCAACGTCCTGACTTTC. Residues: CASSLAPKGSGANVLTF.

V gene TRBV12-5 combines with J gene TRBJ2-1, with D unresolved. V was clipped by 4 bases and J by 10 bases, with 8 bases between them. The CDR3 is made up of 11 amino acids. Germline lookup yields CDR1 LGHNT and CDR2 FRNRAP. CDR3 DNA sequence: TGTGCTAGTGGTTACGAGTGGGAGCAGTTCTTC. This encodes CASGYEWEQFF.

The chain recombines TRBV7-2 with TRBJ2-2; D is possibly TRBD1 (6 bases). CDR3 length equals 15 residues. With 4 bases removed from V and 5 bases from J, the gap between germline ends came to 14 bases. Germline CDR1 SGHTA, CDR2 FQGNSA. The CDR3 sequence: CASSSRQARTGELFF. CDR3 DNA: TGTGCCAGCAGCTCAAGACAGGCTAGGACCGGGGAGCTGTTTTTT. Drawing the rest from reference TRBV7-2 and TRBJ2-2, the complete variable domain is GAGVSQSPSNKVTEKGKDVELRCDPISGHTALYWYRQSLGQGLEFLIYFQGNSAPDKSGLPSDRFSAERTGGSVSTLTIQRTQQEDSAVYLCASSSRQARTGELFFGEGSRLTVL.

The chain combines TRBV6-5 with TRBJ1-4; TRBD1 agrees at 7 bases. V lost 4 bases, J lost 9 bases, and 8 bases stayed unmatched. This CDR3 region has 14 residues. Germline CDR1 is MNHEY and CDR2 is SVGAGI. The CDR3: CASSLTTGFKKLFF. CDR3 in DNA: TGTGCCAGCAGTTTAACGACAGGGTTTAAAAAACTGTTTTTT.

The rearrangement joins TRBV5-1 to TRBJ1-1; D not certain. The CDR3 totals 12 residues. CDR1 SGHRS and CDR2 YFSETQ come from the germline V gene. V lost 4 bases to trimming and J lost 4 bases, with 8 bases between them. CDR3 in DNA: TGCGCCAGCAGCGATCGAGGCACTGAAGCTTTCTTT. Encoded protein: CASSDRGTEAFF.

This chain joins TRBV7-9 and TRBJ2-1; tentatively, D is TRBD1 (6 bases). Germline loops: CDR1 SEHNR, CDR2 FQNEAQ (reference sequence). Trimming cost V 3 bases and J 7 bases, with 13 bases left between them. CDR3 length equals 14 residues. The chain's CDR3 is CASSFQGTPNEQFF. The CDR3 DNA reads TGTGCCAGCAGCTTCCAAGGGACACCAAATGAGCAGTTCTTC.

The rearrangement uses TRBV11-1 and TRBJ2-3; D not certain. Between the trimmed V and J ends, which lost 3 bases and 6 bases, there was a span of 7 bases. Germline CDR1 SGHAT, CDR2 FQDESV (reference sequence). The CDR3 loop spans 12 amino acids. DNA of the CDR3: TGTGCCAGCAGCTTGTCTGCTGATACGCAGTATTTT. The encoded protein is CASSLSADTQYF.

This rearrangement joins TRBV7-6 to TRBJ2-2; D gene unclear. This CDR3 is built from 13 residues. CDR1 and CDR2 (germline): SGHVS, FNYEAQ. V dropped 6 bases and J dropped 5 bases, with 10 bases sitting between them. CDR3 DNA sequence: TGTGCCAGCAGACTGAGTACAACCGGGGAGCTGTTTTTT. It codes for CASRLSTTGELFF.

CDR3 nucleotide sequence: TGTGCCAGCAGCCCACCGACAGAAGGCTATGGCTACACCTTC. Protein product: CASSPPTEGYGYTF. The rearrangement links TRBV7-9 to TRBJ1-2, with D tentatively TRBD1 (5 bases). CDR1 SEHNR and CDR2 FQNEAQ come from the germline V gene (reference sequence). V gave up 5 bases and J gave up 4 bases, with 14 bases separating them. The CDR3 covers 14 residues.

The rearrangement links TRBV5-1 to TRBJ2-2; 7 nucleotides align to TRBD1. Germline-derived CDR1 and CDR2 are SGHRS and YFSETQ. J was trimmed by 0 bases and V by 2 bases; bases with no gene match: 4. The CDR3 contains 16 residues. The CDR3 loop is CASSFQGVANTGELFF. As DNA, the CDR3 is TGCGCCAGCAGCTTCCAGGGGGTGGCGAACACCGGGGAGCTGTTTTTT. Using reference TRBV5-1 and TRBJ2-2 for the parts outside the CDR3, the full variable domain is KAGVTQTPRYLIKTRGQQVTLSCSPISGHRSVSWYQQTPGQGLQFLFEYFSETQRNKGNFPGRFSGRQFSNSRSEMNVSTLELGDSALYLCASSFQGVANTGELFFGEGSRLTVL.